The source of this T cell receptor (beta chain) is a study of post-analysis software for immune sequencing data. General study results and limits: When the samples were clustered directly with F measure, those that had been prepared in the same batch showed strong co-clustering. Normalized Chao1 diversity was significantly reduced in patients versus controls.

Carried by the TCR beta cDNA libraries were unique molecular identifiers. TCRdb re-called the PCR reads through MiXCR, storing one row per CDR3 protein. The sample includes about 380,000 distinct CDR3 sequences, around a third of them seen just once. Note on this clonotype: The target antigen is unknown.

This receptor was obtained from a girl between 5 and 17 years old with multiple sclerosis. The sample comprised blood.

The CDR3 DNA sequence: TGTGCCAGCAGTTTATTGTACAGCCCATACGAGCAGTACTTC. Protein product: CASSLLYSPYEQYF. The chain carries TRBV27 and TRBJ2-7; unclear D gene. This CDR3 spans 14 amino acids. Germline-derived CDR1 and CDR2 are MNHEY and SMNVEV (reference sequence). V gave up 1 base and J gave up 4 bases, with 11 bases separating them.